This TCR beta chain came from a study of T-cell reconstitution after alpha-beta-depleted transplantation in children. This clonotype was counted many times. Its antigen is still unknown. Construction of the TCRbeta library involved unique molecular identifiers. TCRdb re-called the PCR reads through MiXCR, storing one row per CDR3 protein. Of fewer than 550,000 distinct CDR3 sequences in the sample, roughly an eighth were seen once. V was cut by 3 bases and J by 2 bases, with 13 bases left in between. The germline V gene encodes CDR1 DFQATT and CDR2 SNEGSKA (reference sequence). This CDR3 is built from 14 residues. Study-wide results and caveats: About two months after transplant, alpha-beta T cells reportedly came from several hundred expanded graft clones.

The starting material was PBMCs, mostly from graft donor cells, obtained 180 days after TCRalphabeta/CD19-depleted stem cell transplant. The receptor was isolated from a female patient younger than 10 who had a stem cell transplant for aplastic anemia, so the T cells may come from the graft donor. The chain uses TRBV20-1 and TRBJ2-5; D possibly uses TRBD1 or TRBD2 (5 bases each). This chain's CDR3 is CSASRGFQQETQYF. The CDR3 region has the DNA TGCAGTGCTAGCCGGGGCTTCCAACAAGAGACCCAGTACTTC.